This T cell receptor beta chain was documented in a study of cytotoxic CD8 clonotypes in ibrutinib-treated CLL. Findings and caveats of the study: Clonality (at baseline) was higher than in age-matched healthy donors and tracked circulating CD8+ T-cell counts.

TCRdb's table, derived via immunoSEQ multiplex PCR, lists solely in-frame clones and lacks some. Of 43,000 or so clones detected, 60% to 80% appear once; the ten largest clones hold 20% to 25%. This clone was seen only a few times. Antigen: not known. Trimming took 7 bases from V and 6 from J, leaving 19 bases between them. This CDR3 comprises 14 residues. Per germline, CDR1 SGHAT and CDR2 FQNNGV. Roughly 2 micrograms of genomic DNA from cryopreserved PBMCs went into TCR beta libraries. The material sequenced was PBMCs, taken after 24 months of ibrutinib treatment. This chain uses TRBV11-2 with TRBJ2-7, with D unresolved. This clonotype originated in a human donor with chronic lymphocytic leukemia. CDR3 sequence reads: CASTRTPRVIEQYF. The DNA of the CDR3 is TGTGCCAGCACCCGGACCCCTCGGGTGATCGAGCAGTACTTC.